A selection of T cell receptor beta chains follows, all from one sample in a study of cytomegalovirus exposure and HLA in healthy donors. Profiled with immunoSEQ multiplex PCR; TCRdb holds only in-frame clones, not every one. The sample gives fewer than 250,000 clones, about 80% of which show up once; 0.63% is in the top ten. The sample was PBMCs. The receptors were sampled from a young man in good health and CMV-seronegative. CDR3s leave out the opening cysteine and the closing phenylalanine or tryptophan. Fields, in order: J gene, V gene, CDR3 protein.

>TRBJ2-7|TRBV2
ASSAFPGQGYEQY
>TRBJ1-1|TRBV11-3
ASSSGTGRAF
>TRBJ1-5|TRBV5-6
ASSLLAGAGNQPQH
>TRBJ2-5|TRBV5-3
ARSLNTVRGGQY
>TRBJ2-7|TRBV5-1
ASSPEELAIQTYEQY
>TRBJ2-7|TRBV2
ASSHPYWTGYEQY
>TRBJ2-3|TRBV7-3
ASSSQSTSGATADTQY
>TRBJ1-1|TRBV30
AWSPGQGVAF
>TRBJ2-1|TRBV28
ASSLGLAGDRNEQF
>TRBJ2-6|TRBV7-2
ASSYDSSGANVLT
>TRBJ1-1|TRBV5-4
ASSSQGNTEAF
>TRBJ2-1|TRBV4-2
ASSQGTSGGTRYNEQF
>TRBJ2-3|TRBV6-5
ASKSESFGDTQY
>TRBJ1-1|TRBV9
ASSVGGGTKPKEAF
>TRBJ2-3|TRBV7-9
ASSRLGGESTDTQY
>TRBJ2-1|TRBV7-9
ASSPGQLGDEQF